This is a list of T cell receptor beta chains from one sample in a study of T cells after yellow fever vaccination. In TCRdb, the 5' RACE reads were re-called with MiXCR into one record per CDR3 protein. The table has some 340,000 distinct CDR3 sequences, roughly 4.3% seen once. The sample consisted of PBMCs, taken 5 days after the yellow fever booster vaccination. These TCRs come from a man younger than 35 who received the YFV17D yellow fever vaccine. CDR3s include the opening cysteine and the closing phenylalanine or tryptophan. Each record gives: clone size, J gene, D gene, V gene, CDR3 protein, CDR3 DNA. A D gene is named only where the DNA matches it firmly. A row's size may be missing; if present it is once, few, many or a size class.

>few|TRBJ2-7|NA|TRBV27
CASSFSVKGSEQYF
TGTGCCAGCAGTTTCTCCGTGAAGGGCTCCGAGCAGTACTTC
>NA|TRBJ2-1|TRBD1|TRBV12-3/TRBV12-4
CASSQGTGGWDEQFF
TGTGCCAGCAGTCAGGGGACAGGGGGCTGGGATGAGCAGTTCTTC
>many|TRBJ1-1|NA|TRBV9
CASSVVPDGGTEAFF
TGTGCCAGCAGCGTAGTCCCGGATGGGGGTACTGAAGCTTTCTTT
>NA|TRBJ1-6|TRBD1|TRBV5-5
CASSWGTGASPLHF
TGTGCCAGCAGCTGGGGGACAGGGGCATCACCCCTCCACTTT
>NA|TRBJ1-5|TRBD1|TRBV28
CASSLGDSRIYQPQHF
TGTGCCAGCAGCTTGGGGGACAGTCGGATATATCAGCCCCAGCATTTT
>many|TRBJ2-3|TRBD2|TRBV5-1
CASTSGGDTDTQYF
TGCGCCAGCACTAGCGGGGGGGATACAGATACGCAGTATTTT
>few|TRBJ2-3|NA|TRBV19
CATRDPFTDTQYF
TGTGCCACCAGGGACCCCTTCACAGATACGCAGTATTTT
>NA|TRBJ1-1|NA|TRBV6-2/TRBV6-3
CAIRAPDLTAEAFF
TGTGCCATCCGGGCCCCGGATCTGACAGCTGAAGCTTTCTTT
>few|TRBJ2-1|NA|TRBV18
CASSPSPDNEQFF
TGTGCCAGCTCCCCGTCTCCTGACAATGAGCAGTTCTTC
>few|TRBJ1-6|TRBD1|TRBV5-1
CASSPDGQGNSPLHF
TGCGCCAGCAGCCCGGATGGACAGGGAAATTCACCCCTCCACTTT
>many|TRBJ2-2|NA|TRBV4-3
CASSQEWARGTGELFF
TGCGCCAGCAGCCAAGAGTGGGCTCGGGGAACCGGGGAGCTGTTTTTT
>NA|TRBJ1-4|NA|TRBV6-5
CASSYSWSRGRGEKLFF
TGTGCCAGCAGTTACTCGTGGTCGAGGGGCCGTGGTGAAAAACTGTTTTTT
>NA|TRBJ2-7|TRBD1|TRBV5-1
CASSTAGTGAYEQYF
TGCGCCAGCAGCACAGCCGGGACAGGGGCCTACGAGCAGTACTTC
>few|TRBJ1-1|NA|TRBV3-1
CASSHFNTEAFF
TGTGCCAGCAGCCATTTCAACACTGAAGCTTTCTTT
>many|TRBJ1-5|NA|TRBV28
CASSRRPEGGNQPQHF
TGTGCCAGCAGTCGTAGACCAGAGGGAGGGAATCAGCCCCAGCATTTT
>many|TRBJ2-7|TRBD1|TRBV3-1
CASSRDSSYEQYF
TGTGCCAGCAGCCGGGACAGCTCCTACGAGCAGTACTTC
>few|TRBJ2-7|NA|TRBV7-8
CASSLDGRVEKYF
TGTGCCAGCAGCTTAGATGGCAGGGTGGAAAAGTACTTC
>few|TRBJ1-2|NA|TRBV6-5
CASTTSNYGYTF
TGTGCCAGCACCACTTCTAACTATGGCTACACCTTC
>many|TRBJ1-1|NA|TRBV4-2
CASSQVDSTEAFF
TGTGCCAGCAGCCAAGTGGACAGCACTGAAGCTTTCTTT
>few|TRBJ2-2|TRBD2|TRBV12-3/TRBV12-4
CASGGLVMNTGELFF
TGTGCCAGCGGAGGACTAGTCATGAACACCGGGGAGCTGTTTTTT
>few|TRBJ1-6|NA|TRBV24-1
CATSDLVARGFNSPLHF
TGTGCCACCAGTGATTTAGTCGCCAGGGGATTCAATTCACCCCTCCACTTT
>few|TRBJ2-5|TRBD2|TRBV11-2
CASSARTSGASETQYF
TGTGCCAGCAGCGCGAGGACTAGCGGGGCCTCGGAGACCCAGTACTTC
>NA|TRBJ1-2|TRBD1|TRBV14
CASSLDRANGYTF
TGTGCCAGCAGCCTTGACAGGGCAAATGGCTACACCTTC
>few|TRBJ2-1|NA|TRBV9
CASSVTPGANEQFF
TGTGCCAGCAGCGTAACCCCGGGGGCCAATGAGCAGTTCTTC
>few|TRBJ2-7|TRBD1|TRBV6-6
CASRLGTSGQGREQYF
TGTGCCAGCAGGCTCGGTACTTCGGGACAGGGGAGGGAGCAGTACTTC
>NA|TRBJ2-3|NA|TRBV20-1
CSAINGGGTDTQYF
TGCAGTGCTATTAATGGCGGGGGCACAGATACGCAGTATTTT
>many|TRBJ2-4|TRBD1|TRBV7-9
CASSPRQGAGNIQYF
TGTGCCAGCAGCCCCCGACAGGGGGCAGGAAACATTCAGTACTTC
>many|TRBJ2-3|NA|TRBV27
CASSLQLGFTDTQYF
TGTGCCAGCAGCCTCCAGTTGGGTTTCACAGATACGCAGTATTTT
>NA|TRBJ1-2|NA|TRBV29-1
CSVEGQINYGYTF
TGCAGCGTTGAAGGCCAGATTAACTATGGCTACACCTTC
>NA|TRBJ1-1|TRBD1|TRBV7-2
CASSRGQRREAFF
TGTGCCAGCAGCAGGGGACAGCGCCGTGAAGCTTTCTTT
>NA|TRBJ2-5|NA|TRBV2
CASRDGVGETQYF
TGTGCCAGCAGGGACGGCGTCGGAGAGACCCAGTACTTC
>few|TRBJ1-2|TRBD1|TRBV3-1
CASSHDRALNYGYTF
TGTGCCAGCAGCCACGACAGGGCCCTAAACTATGGCTACACCTTC
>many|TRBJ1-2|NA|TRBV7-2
CASSTDPGGGYTF
TGTGCCAGCAGCACGGACCCGGGGGGGGGCTACACCTTC
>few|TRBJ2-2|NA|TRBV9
CASSVVSSPTGELFF
TGTGCCAGCAGCGTAGTGTCCTCTCCCACCGGGGAGCTGTTTTTT
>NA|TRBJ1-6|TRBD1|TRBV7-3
CASSKQGMDSPLHF
TGTGCCAGCAGCAAACAGGGGATGGATTCACCCCTCCACTTT
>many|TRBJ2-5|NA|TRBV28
CASGIRTYQETQYF
TGTGCCAGCGGTATCCGGACATACCAAGAGACCCAGTACTTC
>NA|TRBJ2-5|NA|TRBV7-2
CASSLGISRDQETQYF
TGTGCCAGCAGCTTAGGAATAAGTCGGGATCAAGAGACCCAGTACTTC
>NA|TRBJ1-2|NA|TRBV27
CASSRTQTRNYGYTF
TGTGCCAGCAGCCGTACACAAACAAGGAACTATGGCTACACCTTC
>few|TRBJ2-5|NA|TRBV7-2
CASSLVQGRETQYF
TGTGCCAGCAGCTTAGTACAGGGTCGGGAGACCCAGTACTTC
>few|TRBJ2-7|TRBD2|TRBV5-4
CASSFGGGAEQYF
TGTGCCAGCAGCTTTGGCGGGGGTGCCGAGCAGTACTTC
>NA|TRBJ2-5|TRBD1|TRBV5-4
CASSLFGTGGSVVETQYF
TGTGCCAGCAGCTTGTTCGGGACAGGGGGAAGCGTGGTAGAGACCCAGTACTTC
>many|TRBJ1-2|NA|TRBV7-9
CASSLGTANPYGYTF
TGTGCCAGCAGCTTAGGGACAGCTAATCCCTATGGCTACACCTTC
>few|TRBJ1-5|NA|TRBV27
CASSPIDSYSNQPQHF
TGTGCCAGCAGTCCCATCGACAGTTATAGCAATCAGCCCCAGCATTTT
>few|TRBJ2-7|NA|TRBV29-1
CSVEVTVYEQYF
TGCAGCGTTGAAGTGACAGTCTACGAGCAGTACTTC
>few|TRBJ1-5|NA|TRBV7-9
CASSLNMGNQPQHF
TGTGCCAGCAGCTTAAACATGGGCAATCAGCCCCAGCATTTT
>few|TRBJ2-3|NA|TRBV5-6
CASSLANSDTQYF
TGTGCCAGCAGCTTGGCCAATTCAGATACGCAGTATTTT
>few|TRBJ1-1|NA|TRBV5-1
CASSQQNFNTEAFF
TGCGCCAGCAGCCAACAGAACTTCAACACTGAAGCTTTCTTT
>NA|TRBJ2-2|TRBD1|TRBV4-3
CASSQDPGGTWGGELFF
TGCGCCAGCAGCCAAGATCCAGGGGGTACTTGGGGCGGGGAGCTGTTTTTT
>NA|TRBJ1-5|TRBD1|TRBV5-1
CASSLSGTANQPQHF
TGCGCCAGCAGCTTATCCGGGACAGCAAATCAGCCCCAGCATTTT
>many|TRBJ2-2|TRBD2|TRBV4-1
CASSQQLAGYTGELFF
TGCGCCAGCAGCCAACAGCTAGCGGGGTACACCGGGGAGCTGTTTTTT
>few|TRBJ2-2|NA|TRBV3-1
CASSQGPLIGGNTGELFF
TGTGCCAGCAGCCAAGGTCCCCTCATTGGCGGCAACACCGGGGAGCTGTTTTTT
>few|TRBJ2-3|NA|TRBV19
CASSNWSPGTQYF
TGTGCCAGTAGTAATTGGTCCCCGGGTACGCAGTATTTT
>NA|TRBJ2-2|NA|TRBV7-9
CASSAGKYWTGELFF
TGTGCCAGCAGCGCAGGGAAATATTGGACCGGGGAGCTGTTTTTT
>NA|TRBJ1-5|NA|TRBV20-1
CSAREGLGGSQPQHF
TGCAGTGCTAGAGAAGGATTGGGGGGTAGTCAGCCCCAGCATTTT
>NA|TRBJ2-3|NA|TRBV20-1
CSAPFMDTQYF
TGCAGTGCTCCCTTCATGGATACGCAGTATTTT
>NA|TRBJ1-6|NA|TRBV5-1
CASSLVDGSNSPLHF
TGCGCCAGCAGCTTGGTGGACGGGAGTAATTCACCCCTCCACTTT
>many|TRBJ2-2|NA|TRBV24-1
CATGSAALGAGELFF
TGTGCCACCGGCTCGGCGGCCCTCGGGGCCGGGGAGCTGTTTTTT
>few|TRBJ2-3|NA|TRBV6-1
CASRGGPRDTQYF
TGTGCCAGCAGAGGGGGGCCGCGGGATACGCAGTATTTT
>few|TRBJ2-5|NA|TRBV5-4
CASSFGGARAEETQYF
TGTGCCAGCAGCTTTGGGGGGGCGAGGGCCGAAGAGACCCAGTACTTC